The 16 T cell receptor beta chains listed next were all sequenced from one sample in a study of shared clonotypes between healthy human individuals. Naive CD8 cells lacked CD45RO, underwent positive selection for CCR7 and left out terminally differentiated effector memory CD45RA+ cells. Here immunoSEQ multiplex PCR was the method, and the copy in TCRdb shows in-frame clones only, minus some. The profile shows just over 2,000,000 clones, 85% to 95% of them singletons. Source material: naive CD8+ T cells sorted from blood. The receptors here all came from a young man in good health.

CDR3 nucleotide sequence: TGTGCCAGCAGCCCCAGTGGGGGCGACCCAGAGACCCAGTACTTC. It is translated as CASSPSGGDPETQYF. This rearrangement joins TRBV7-9 to TRBJ2-5, with D possibly TRBD1 on 6 matching bases. In germline, CDR1 is SEHNR, CDR2 FQNEAQ (reference sequence). The CDR3 is 15 residues long. V dropped 5 bases and J dropped 4 bases, with 17 bases sitting between them. Full variable domain (remainder filled in from reference TRBV7-9 and TRBJ2-5): DTGVSQNPRHKITKRGQNVTFRCDPISEHNRLYWYRQTLGQGPEFLTYFQNEAQLEKSRLLSDRFSAERPKGSFSTLEIQRTEQGDSAMYLCASSPSGGDPETQYFGPGTRLLVL.

This sequence joins TRBV6-1 and TRBJ1-1, with D possibly being TRBD1 (6 bases). The CDR3 sequence is 15 residues long. Trimming removed 8 bases from V and 5 bases from J, with 21 bases in between. In germline, CDR1 is MNHNS, CDR2 SASEGT. CDR3 bases: TGTGCCAGCCCGTACCCCCGGGGGGGGCGAACTGAAGCTTTCTTT. Residues: CASPYPRGGRTEAFF.

The gene calls are TRBV7-6 and TRBJ2-1; tentative D call: TRBD2 (6 bases). There are 14 residues in the CDR3. V lost 4 bases, J lost 7 bases, and 14 bases lay in between. Germline lookup yields CDR1 SGHVS and CDR2 FNYEAQ. The CDR3, as DNA: TGTGCCAGCAGCTCGTGGGGGGACCCTAATGAGCAGTTCTTC. Its protein is CASSSWGDPNEQFF.

The V call is TRBV7-2, the J call TRBJ2-5; 11 bases map to TRBD2. Germline V CDR1 and CDR2: SGHTA, FQGNSA. The CDR3 extends over 15 amino acids. With 4 bases clipped from V and 2 bases from J, the junction kept 3 bases outside the gene matches. The CDR3: CASSWTSGWQETQYF. As DNA, the CDR3 is TGTGCCAGCAGCTGGACTAGCGGGTGGCAAGAGACCCAGTACTTC.

The V gene is TRBV6-5, the J gene TRBJ1-1; no reliable D call. Germline loops: CDR1 MNHEY, CDR2 SVGAGI. The ends were cut back, 6 bases at V and 3 bases at J, with 14 bases in the middle. This CDR3 is 14 amino acids long. The CDR3 DNA sequence: TGTGCCAGCAGCTGGCTCAAGGGCGACACTGAAGCTTTCTTT. Amino acids: CASSWLKGDTEAFF.

The chain uses TRBV29-1 and TRBJ2-7; the D gene is possibly TRBD1 (6 bases). In germline, CDR1 is SQVTM, CDR2 ANQGSEA. The CDR3 extends over 13 amino acids. V gave up 5 bases and J gave up 2 bases, with 13 bases separating them. CDR3 sequence: CSVLTGKTYEQYF. The CDR3 DNA is TGCAGCGTTTTGACAGGAAAAACCTACGAGCAGTACTTC.

The rearrangement links TRBV29-1 to TRBJ2-1, with 9 positions matching TRBD2. The length of the CDR3 is 13 residues. V was clipped by 3 bases and J by 8 bases; unmatched bases: 5. Looked up from germline, CDR1 is SQVTM and CDR2 is ANQGSEA. The CDR3 DNA reads TGCAGCGTTGATGGACTAGCGTCCCATGAGCAGTTCTTC. Protein sequence: CSVDGLASHEQFF.

The chain carries TRBV6-6 and TRBJ2-5, with no clear D. CDR3 length equals 13 residues. V was pared by 1 base and J by 1 base, with 4 bases between. CDR1 is MNHNY and CDR2 is SVGAGI in the germline V gene (reference sequence). CDR3 DNA sequence: TGTGCCAGCAGTTACTGGGTCCAAGAGACCCAGTACTTC. Amino acids: CASSYWVQETQYF.

V is TRBV10-2 and J is TRBJ2-2, with 8 bases fitting TRBD1. Germline assignment: CDR1 WSHSY and CDR2 SAAADI. This CDR3 is 17 amino acids long. V shed 7 bases and J 6 bases; nucleotides not matched to a gene: 16. The CDR3 nucleotides read TGCGCCAGCAATATAAGAGGACAGGGAAGGGAGGCCGGGGAGCTGTTTTTT. This sequence encodes CASNIRGQGREAGELFF.

The V and J genes are TRBV19 and TRBJ2-2; the D gene could be TRBD1 or TRBD2 (5 bases each). The CDR3 loop spans 12 amino acids. CDR1 is LNHDA and CDR2 is SQIVND in the germline V gene (reference sequence). With 7 bases removed from V and 7 bases from J, the gap between germline ends came to 10 bases. CDR3 in amino acids: CASTRGDGELFF. DNA for the CDR3: TGTGCCAGTACAAGAGGGGACGGGGAGCTGTTTTTT.

The chain has TRBV18 and TRBJ2-3, with 8 bases matching TRBD2. The J segment lost 2 bases and the V segment lost 3 bases, leaving 7 bases of the junction unmatched. The CDR3 runs to 16 residues. Germline CDR1 is KGHSH and CDR2 is LQKENI. The CDR3 DNA follows: TGTGCCAGCTCACCCCCCGGCGGGGGGAACACAGATACGCAGTATTTT. Translated: CASSPPGGGNTDTQYF.

The chain employs TRBV4-1 and TRBJ2-3, with D uncertain. Trimming took off 0 bases at V and 3 bases at J, with 10 bases between the two ends. Germline V gene lookup returns CDR1 MGHRA and CDR2 YSYEKL. The CDR3 contains 15 residues. The DNA for the CDR3 is TGCGCCAGCAGCCAAGATTGGCAGATGACAGATACGCAGTATTTT. Translating it yields CASSQDWQMTDTQYF.

This clone was recorded only once. Other DNA sequences in the sample encode the same CDR3. This chain links TRBV19 with TRBJ1-6; no clear D gene. This CDR3 is 14 amino acids long. The germline gives CDR1 LNHDA, CDR2 SQIVND (reference sequence). V was trimmed by 2 bases and J by 3 bases, leaving 5 bases between them. The CDR3 DNA reads as TGTGCCAGTAGTATAAGGGACTATAATTCACCCCTCCACTTT. This codes for CASSIRDYNSPLHF.

The chain links TRBV6-1 to TRBJ2-7, with 13 bases fitting TRBD2. V was clipped by 2 bases and J by 1 base; unmatched bases: 2. The CDR3 loop spans 16 amino acids. Per the germline V gene, CDR1 is MNHNS and CDR2 is SASEGT. This CDR3 reads CASSERGLAGSYEQYF. The DNA of the CDR3 is TGTGCCAGCAGTGAAAGGGGACTAGCGGGGTCCTACGAGCAGTACTTC.

The rearrangement uses TRBV27 and TRBJ2-7, with TRBD1 matching over 7 bases. Germline CDR1 reads MNHEY; CDR2 reads SMNVEV (reference sequence). The V and J ends lost 4 bases and 5 bases, in that order; junction bases with no gene match: 8. The CDR3 contains 14 residues. Here the CDR3 DNA reads TGTGCCAGCAGTTCCGGACAGGTCGCGGACGAGCAGTACTTC. Its protein is CASSSGQVADEQYF.

V usage is TRBV9 and J usage is TRBJ2-2; TRBD1 or TRBD2 may be the D gene (7 bases each). In germline, CDR1 is SGDLS, CDR2 YYNGEE. Trimming took 3 bases from V and 3 from J, leaving 15 bases between them. CDR3 size: 16 residues. DNA of the CDR3: TGTGCCAGCAGCGAGGGGGCTAGCGGCTACACCGGGGAGCTGTTTTTT. Translation gives CASSEGASGYTGELFF.